This record concerns one T cell receptor (beta chain) sequence. Generated by immunoSEQ multiplex PCR, the TCRdb table keeps only in-frame clones and is missing some. Of roughly 9,900 clones listed, approximately 90% are singletons. Trimming took off 2 bases at V and 0 bases at J, with 8 bases between the two ends. CDR3 size: 16 residues. The germline V gene encodes CDR1 MDHEN and CDR2 SYDVKM. This sample is drawn from a study of T cell changes during pregnancy in multiple sclerosis. The clonotype comes from a female donor in good health, enrolled as a control in a pregnancy study. This chain links TRBV28 with TRBJ1-6; D not certain. The source was CD8+ T cells from peripheral blood mononuclear cells, collected in the first trimester of pregnancy. The DNA of the CDR3 is TGTGCCAGCAGTTTAGGACGGGACTCCTATAATTCACCCCTCCACTTT. Residues: CASSLGRDSYNSPLHF.